This TCR beta chain was retrieved from a study of spatial heterogeneity in lung cancer. Study details: Detected sequences consistently included more beta-chain ones than alpha-chain ones. The average appearance count of each unique TCR and UMI combination in raw reads was more than ten. Study-level points and caveats: Tumor TCRs that were ubiquitous and expanded showed up in blood more at resection than follow-up.

The CDR3 has 17 residues. The V gene's germline CDR1 is MDHEN and CDR2 SYDVKM. The V gene lost 4 bases and the J gene lost 0 bases, with 16 bases spanning the gap. This clonotype has a count of ten or more. Its specificity is unknown. As for time point: sample taken at primary tumor resection. Each CDR3 protein gets one entry after TCRdb re-called the 5' RACE reads with MiXCR. The data hold about 8,600 distinct CDR3 sequences, with about 4.2% observed a single time. Material: PBMCs, obtained at surgery. The sequence was collected from a male donor with early-stage non-small cell lung cancer. V and J are TRBV28 and TRBJ2-1; D is unclear. CDR3 DNA: TGTGCCAGCAGTTCCCTAGACTTGACTGACTCCTACAATGAGCAGTTCTTC. This sequence encodes CASSSLDLTDSYNEQFF.